The 2 T cell receptor beta chains reported below all come from one sample, sequenced in a study of cytomegalovirus exposure and HLA in healthy donors. The table came from immunoSEQ multiplex PCR; TCRdb's copy has only in-frame clones and leaves some out. There are roughly 260,000 clones in the sample; around nine tenths occur only once, and around 3% lies in the top ten. The material sequenced was PBMCs. The source is a man aged 18-30 years in good health and CMV-seronegative.

The chain couples TRBV4-1 to TRBJ2-7; D is perhaps TRBD2 (5 bases). V lost 1 base and J 3 bases, leaving 10 bases between the germline ends. Germline CDR1 reads MGHRA; CDR2 reads YSYEKL. The CDR3 length is 14 residues. CDR3 region: CASSQGSEYYEQYF. The CDR3 DNA follows: TGCGCCAGCAGCCAAGGTAGCGAATACTACGAGCAGTACTTC.

The chain has TRBV28 and TRBJ2-1; D is possibly TRBD1 (6 bases). The CDR3 sequence is 17 residues long. The germline V gene has CDR1 MDHEN and CDR2 SYDVKM. V was pared by 3 bases and J by 2 bases, with 17 bases between. For the CDR3, the DNA is TGTGCCAGCAGTTTGCCCAGGGGTTGGGAACCCTACAATGAGCAGTTCTTC. Encoded protein: CASSLPRGWEPYNEQFF.